These T cell receptor beta chains were read from a single sample in a study of T cell responses to AZD1222 COVID-19 vaccine. Libraries were prepared by immunoSEQ multiplex PCR; TCRdb keeps only in-frame clonotypes and omits some of them. Of about 120,000 clones in the sample, approximately 94% were seen once. The source was peripheral blood, collected 28 days after the second AZD1222 dose. These receptors were collected from an adult who received the AZD1222 COVID-19 vaccine. Each CDR3 is given without its conserved first and last residue. D genes are given only for firm matches.

V	J	D	CDR3
TRBV7-6	TRBJ2-3	-	ASSLVAGYTDTQY
TRBV6-5	TRBJ2-7	TRBD2	ASKPSWGGTYEQY
TRBV6-5	TRBJ2-7	-	ASRPLGGGPREY
TRBV19	TRBJ2-1	-	ASSMQGKIGEQF
TRBV4-3	TRBJ2-1	-	ASSQHSAGRSYNEQF
TRBV7-9	TRBJ2-1	-	ASSSGVAINEQF
TRBV9	TRBJ1-1	-	ASSVDMNTEAF
TRBV10-3	TRBJ1-2	-	AISLRDRDYGYT
TRBV7-8	TRBJ2-2	-	ASSKSPGRPSPGELF
TRBV5-4	TRBJ2-5	-	ASGRSSQETQY
TRBV6-5	TRBJ2-3	-	ASSYPWAPPTQY
TRBV9	TRBJ1-1	-	ASSAWEGDTEAF
TRBV9	TRBJ2-1	TRBD2	ASSYRTSGGPYNEQF
TRBV1	TRBJ2-5	-	TSSQEGASGGPQETQY
TRBV10-2	TRBJ1-4	-	ASSIGWGSEKLF
TRBV19	TRBJ2-1	TRBD1	ASSQDTGVGEQF
TRBV9	TRBJ2-1	TRBD1	ASSESPGQGNNEQF
TRBV2	TRBJ2-5	-	ASSAGETQY
TRBV13	TRBJ2-5	TRBD2	ASSSLHQRGVQETQY
TRBV13	TRBJ2-7	-	ASSLGPTSSYEQY
TRBV4-1	TRBJ1-2	-	ASSHPLRGSNYGYT
TRBV4-3	TRBJ1-2	-	ASSQGVTASYGYT
TRBV5-1	TRBJ2-5	-	ASSLGSGETQY
TRBV4-1	TRBJ1-1	-	ASSQDHWMNTEAF
TRBV27	TRBJ1-1	-	ASSSYTGFTEAF
TRBV18	TRBJ1-1	-	ASSPSSGASGEAF
TRBV9	TRBJ2-2	-	ASKQGTGELF
TRBV4-3	TRBJ1-2	TRBD1	ASSQATGEYGYT
TRBV6-5	TRBJ1-2	-	ASRGHQANYGYT
TRBV27	TRBJ1-6	-	ASSPREGKGNSPLH
TRBV19	TRBJ1-4	-	ASSSGTENEKLF
TRBV5-6	TRBJ1-3	-	ASSLDSVTGNTIY
TRBV7-9	TRBJ2-1	-	ASSLGAVNEQF
TRBV2	TRBJ2-2	-	ASSDTGRNTGELF
TRBV2	TRBJ1-1	-	ASRAQGNTEAF
TRBV6-6	TRBJ2-7	-	ASSRGVSYEQY
TRBV4-3	TRBJ1-6	-	ASSQDEGSPLH
TRBV15	TRBJ1-2	-	ATSRGDRLRGYT
TRBV30	TRBJ1-5	-	ASQSTDSNQPQH
TRBV6-2/TRBV6-3	TRBJ2-7	-	ASSRKRGIGYEQY
TRBV6-4	TRBJ2-7	-	ASSEQEGYEQY
TRBV9	TRBJ2-7	TRBD1	ASSVEQGKQY
TRBV2	TRBJ2-1	TRBD2	ASSEERGGF
TRBV5-8	TRBJ1-2	-	ASSLFRGAVGYT
TRBV5-1	TRBJ2-5	TRBD1	ASSLGQGLGETQY
TRBV7-9	TRBJ2-1	TRBD2	ASGLAGGFNEQF
TRBV9	TRBJ1-2	TRBD1	ASSVGSAGGYGYT
TRBV7-9	TRBJ1-5	TRBD1	ASSPQGTGGDQPQH
TRBV7-2	TRBJ2-3	-	ASSLWDTHTDTQY
TRBV12-3/TRBV12-4	TRBJ1-3	-	ASSSDRGNTIY
TRBV27	TRBJ2-1	-	ASSARGGYSYNEQF
TRBV10-3	TRBJ2-3	TRBD2	AITSGGGTDTQY
TRBV4-1	TRBJ2-1	TRBD2	ASSQEGGLAGYNEQF
TRBV5-1	TRBJ1-2	-	ASSLDSQANYGYT
TRBV4-3	TRBJ2-1	TRBD2	ASSQDFPSGGGYNEQF